Following are 7 T cell receptor beta chains from one sample sequenced in a study of blood T cell repertoires in COVID-19. Data came from immunoSEQ multiplex PCR; TCRdb stores just in-frame clones and leaves some out. There are about 120,000 clones in the sample; about 89% occur only once, and approximately 20% lies in the top ten. The source material was peripheral blood. These receptors all stem from a human donor with acute or convalescent COVID-19. The donor label of this sample is uncertain.

This clone was picked up one time. This chain connects TRBV6-5 to TRBJ2-7, with 10 bases aligning to TRBD1. Germline CDR1 reads MNHEY; CDR2 reads SVGAGI. Trimming took 0 bases from V and 3 from J; bases not matched to a gene: 2. The CDR3 has 15 amino acids. Here the CDR3 reads CASSYSGTGVYEQYF. The CDR3 bases are TGTGCCAGCAGTTACTCGGGGACAGGGGTCTACGAGCAGTACTTC.

Written as DNA, the CDR3 is TGCGCCAGCAGCCGCGCCGGGACAGGAAGAAACTATGGCTACACCTTC. It is translated as CASSRAGTGRNYGYTF. V and J are TRBV5-1 and TRBJ1-2; 8 nucleotides agree with TRBD1. The germline CDR1 and CDR2 sequences are SGHRS and YFSETQ. The CDR3 consists of 16 residues. With V trimmed by 4 bases and J by 2 bases, 10 bases remained unmatched.

The rearrangement uses TRBV5-1 and TRBJ1-1, with no clear D. Trimming left V 0 bases short and J 0 bases short, with 12 bases between. This CDR3 is 16 amino acids long. CDR1 is SGHRS and CDR2 is YFSETQ in the germline V gene. The CDR3 reads CASSLASRIMNTEAFF. The DNA for the CDR3 is TGCGCCAGCAGCTTGGCCTCGCGGATCATGAACACTGAAGCTTTCTTT.

In this sample, this clone turned up once. The chain uses TRBV5-6 and TRBJ1-1; 10 nucleotides match TRBD1. CDR3 size: 15 residues. V shed 4 bases and J 6 bases; nucleotides not matched to a gene: 9. Germline V gives CDR1 SGHDT, CDR2 YYEEEE. The CDR3 DNA follows: TGTGCCAGCAGCGGGACAGGGGCTGGAATACCTGAAGCTTTCTTT. It translates to CASSGTGAGIPEAFF.

The rearrangement uses TRBV9 and TRBJ2-2; D gene unclear. Per the germline V gene, CDR1 is SGDLS and CDR2 is YYNGEE. Deletions cut 3 bases from V and 7 bases from J, with 10 bases between. The CDR3 is made up of 13 amino acids. CDR3 nucleotide sequence: TGTGCCAGCAGCGATTCAGGCGTCGGGGAGCTGTTTTTT. Translation gives CASSDSGVGELFF. Combining the CDR3 with reference TRBV9 and TRBJ2-2 gives the whole variable domain DSGVTQTPKHLITATGQRVTLRCSPRSGDLSVYWYQQSLDQGLQFLIQYYNGEERAKGNILERFSAQQFPDLHSELNLSSLELGDSALYFCASSDSGVGELFFGEGSRLTVL.

This clone was seen more than once but under ten times. CDR3 DNA sequence: TGCGCCAGCAGCCTAGGACATGGGGCCGGGGAGCTGTTTTTT. Amino acids: CASSLGHGAGELFF. The genes are TRBV4-3 and TRBJ2-2; TRBD1 might be the D (5 bases). Trimming shortened V by 4 bases and J by 6 bases, and 12 bases separated the two germline ends. The germline gives CDR1 LGHNA, CDR2 YSLEER. The CDR3 extends over 14 amino acids.

This chain links TRBV19 with TRBJ1-5, with D hard to call. CDR1 and CDR2 from the germline V gene are LNHDA and SQIVND (reference sequence). The CDR3 loop spans 14 amino acids. The V gene lost 5 bases and the J gene lost 3 bases, with 11 bases spanning the gap. DNA for the CDR3: TGTGCCAGTAGTGCCCGGAGGCCCAATCAGCCCCAGCATTTT. Amino acid sequence: CASSARRPNQPQHF. The full variable domain, in which reference TRBV19 and TRBJ1-5 provide the parts outside the CDR3, is DGGITQSPKYLFRKEGQNVTLSCEQNLNHDAMYWYRQDPGQGLRLIYYSQIVNDFQKGDIAEGYSVSREKKESFPLTVTSAQKNPTAFYLCASSARRPNQPQHFGDGTRLSIL.